This T cell receptor (beta chain) was captured by sequencing in a study of blood T cell repertoires in COVID-19. Repertoires were generated with immunoSEQ multiplex PCR, while TCRdb's copy carries only in-frame clones and drops some. This table has 140,000 to 150,000 clones, approximately 80% appearing once. There are 15 residues in the CDR3. Germline lookup yields CDR1 MGHRA and CDR2 YSYEKL. Unmatched junction bases numbered 3, after V lost 1 base and J lost 2 bases. Concerning this clone: Other DNA variants within this sample encode the same CDR3.

Grouping used clinical history reported by participants in a survey and questionnaire. The origin of this receptor is a woman aged 40 to 55 who had recovered from COVID-19. The chain is built from TRBV4-1 and TRBJ1-2; 8 bases line up with TRBD1. Sample: PBMCs or T cells enriched from blood (not recorded which). The CDR3 DNA follows: TGCGCCAGCAGCCAAGGCGGACAGGGAAACTATGGCTACACCTTC. Protein: CASSQGGQGNYGYTF.